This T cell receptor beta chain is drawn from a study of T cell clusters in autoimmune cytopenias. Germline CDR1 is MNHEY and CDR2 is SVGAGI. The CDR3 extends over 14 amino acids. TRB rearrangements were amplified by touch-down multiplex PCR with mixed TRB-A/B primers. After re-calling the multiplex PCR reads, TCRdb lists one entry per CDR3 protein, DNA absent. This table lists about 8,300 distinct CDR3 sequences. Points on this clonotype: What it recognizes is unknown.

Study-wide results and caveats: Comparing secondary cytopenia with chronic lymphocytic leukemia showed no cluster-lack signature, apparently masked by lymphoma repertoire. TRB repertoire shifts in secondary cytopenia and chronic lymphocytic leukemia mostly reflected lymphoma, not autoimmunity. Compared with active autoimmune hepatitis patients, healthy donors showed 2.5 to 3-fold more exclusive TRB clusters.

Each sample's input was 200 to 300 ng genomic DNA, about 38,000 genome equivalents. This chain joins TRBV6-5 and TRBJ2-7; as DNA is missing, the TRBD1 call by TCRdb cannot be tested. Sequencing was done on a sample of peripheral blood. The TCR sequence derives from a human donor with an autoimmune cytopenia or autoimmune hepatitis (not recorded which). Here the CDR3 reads CASTKSGATYEQYF.